This T cell receptor (beta chain) was sequenced in a study of cytomegalovirus exposure and HLA in healthy donors. Study-level points and caveats: TCR beta chains numbering 150 to 200 were designated cytomegalovirus-associated.

As for this clone: Its target is unknown.

Both 60 Vbeta primers and 13 Jbeta primers went into the PCR. Some clones are missing from TCRdb's copy, which holds only in-frame ones; the method was immunoSEQ multiplex PCR. Among tens of thousands of clones, around 76% were seen once, and the ten largest hold about 6.2%. Sequencing was carried out using PBMCs. The TCR originated in a woman in her forties or fifties in good health and CMV-seropositive.

The CDR3 reads CASSEDSPSYTF. As DNA, the CDR3 is TGTGCCAGCAGTGAGGACAGCCCAAGCTACACCTTC. The chain joins TRBV2 to TRBJ1-2; a weak D match, TRBD1 (6 bases). Per the germline V gene, CDR1 is SNHLY and CDR2 is FYNNEI. The V end was cut by 3 bases, the J end by 9 bases, with 11 bases between. The CDR3 is 12 residues long. Full variable domain (rest looked up from reference TRBV2 and TRBJ1-2): EPEVTQTPSHQVTQMGQEVILRCVPISNHLYFYWYRQILGQKVEFLVSFYNNEISEKSEIFDDQFSVERPDGSNFTLKIRSTKLEDSAMYFCASSEDSPSYTFGSGTRLTVV.